This entry lists 26 T cell receptor beta chains sequenced from one sample in a study of cytomegalovirus exposure and HLA in healthy donors. Sequencing was performed with immunoSEQ multiplex PCR; in TCRdb, only in-frame clones are kept and a portion is missing. The sample holds over 150,000 clones; 80% to 90% are singletons and the top ten take 10% to 15%. Sequencing was carried out using PBMCs. These receptors were taken from a woman aged 25 to 39 in good health and CMV-seropositive.

This clone was seen a handful of times. The chain joins TRBV2 to TRBJ1-1; no definite D call. V lost 7 bases and J 8 bases, leaving 20 bases between the germline ends. The CDR3 length is 14 residues. CDR1 is SNHLY, CDR2 FYNNEI, per germline. DNA of the CDR3: TGTGCCAGCAAAGAGGAGCCCGGTACGGCGGAAGCTTTCTTT. Its translation: CASKEEPGTAEAFF.

This chain uses TRBV5-8 with TRBJ2-7; 7 nucleotides align to TRBD1. The CDR3 is 16 residues long. In germline, CDR1 is SGHTS, CDR2 YDEGEE. V dropped 0 bases and J dropped 3; count of bases not matched to a gene: 9. CDR3 sequence: CASSLDLGQLNYEQYF. For the CDR3, the DNA is TGTGCCAGCAGCTTGGATTTGGGACAGCTCAACTACGAGCAGTACTTC.

The rearrangement links TRBV15 to TRBJ2-1, with D unclear. Trimming stripped 0 bases from V and 10 bases from J, with 10 bases between. The CDR3 is 13 residues long. Germline lookup yields CDR1 LNHNV and CDR2 YYDKDF (reference sequence). The DNA of the CDR3 is TGTGCCACCAGCAGAGACTACTACTCGGAGCAGTTCTTC. It specifies CATSRDYYSEQFF.

CDR3 nucleotide sequence: TGTGCCAGCAGTCACGCTTCGGCCGACATGCTCTATGGCTACACCTTC. Its protein product is CASSHASADMLYGYTF. The V and J genes are TRBV28 and TRBJ1-2, with D unresolved. The CDR3 spans 16 residues. Trimming took off 5 bases at V and 4 bases at J, with 20 bases between the two ends. The V gene's germline CDR1 is MDHEN and CDR2 SYDVKM.

The V and J genes are TRBV28 and TRBJ2-3; tentative D call: TRBD1 (6 bases). The CDR3 is 14 amino acids. Trimming left V 3 bases short and J 0 bases short, with 7 bases between. The germline CDR1 and CDR2 sequences are MDHEN and SYDVKM. This CDR3 is CASSFGTSTDTQYF. In DNA, the CDR3 is TGTGCCAGCAGTTTCGGGACAAGCACAGATACGCAGTATTTT.

The J gene is TRBJ2-3, the V gene TRBV6-5; 9 bases agree with TRBD1. Trimming at V came to 10 bases and at J to 2 bases, leaving 10 bases not matched to a gene. Germline loops: CDR1 MNHEY, CDR2 SVGAGI. The CDR3 length is 15 residues. The chain's CDR3 is CATYHRGPPTDTQYF. The CDR3 DNA sequence: TGTGCCACATACCACAGGGGGCCTCCCACAGATACGCAGTATTTT.

In its sample, this clone was seen once. The chain links TRBV11-2 to TRBJ2-7; 14 bases align to TRBD2. The CDR3 spans 15 residues. The V gene's germline CDR1 is SGHAT and CDR2 FQNNGV. Trimming took 3 bases from V and 5 from J; bases not matched to a gene: 3. CDR3 protein: CASSFGLAGGDEQYF. In nucleotides, the CDR3 is TGTGCCAGCAGCTTCGGACTAGCGGGAGGTGACGAGCAGTACTTC.

In this sample, this clone turned up once. This chain uses TRBV15 with TRBJ1-2, with 10 bases matching TRBD1. With V trimmed by 11 bases and J by 3 bases, 9 bases remained unmatched. The germline V gene encodes CDR1 LNHNV and CDR2 YYDKDF (reference sequence). The CDR3 is 14 residues long. For the CDR3, the DNA is TGTGCCTCCCAAGGGACAGGGGTAGACTATGGCTACACCTTC. Translation gives CASQGTGVDYGYTF.

J is TRBJ1-5 and V is TRBV10-3; D is ambiguous. This CDR3 is built from 13 residues. Germline-derived CDR1 and CDR2 are ENHRY and SYGVKD. The V end lost 8 bases, the J end lost 5 bases, and 13 bases lay between the germline ends. In DNA, the CDR3 is TGTGCCATCGGAGGGTACTCTTATCAGCCCCAGCATTTT. Translating it yields CAIGGYSYQPQHF.

The chain is built from TRBV2 and TRBJ2-5, with TRBD2 matching 7 bases. Germline V CDR1 and CDR2: SNHLY, FYNNEI. V dropped 3 bases and J dropped 10; count of bases not matched to a gene: 8. The CDR3 sequence is 13 residues long. The CDR3 DNA sequence: TGTGCCAGCAGTGATGGCAGGTCGGGGGGCCAGTACTTC. It codes for CASSDGRSGGQYF.

V is TRBV7-8 and J is TRBJ2-7, with 7 bases lining up with TRBD2. This CDR3 comprises 15 residues. Per the germline V gene, CDR1 is SGHVS and CDR2 is FQNEAQ. With V trimmed by 6 bases and J by 3 bases, 11 bases remained unmatched. The CDR3 coding sequence is TGTGCCAGCAGTCAATCCGGTGGGGGGGTCTACGAGCAGTACTTC. Translation gives CASSQSGGGVYEQYF.

The chain uses TRBV29-1 and TRBJ2-3, with TRBD1 identical over 7 bases. The CDR3 runs to 13 residues. CDR1 and CDR2 from the germline V gene are SQVTM and ANQGSEA. Losses at the gene ends were 6 bases for V and 0 bases for J; bases not matched to a gene: 3. In DNA, the CDR3 is TGCAGCGTGACAGGGTTTAGCACAGATACGCAGTATTTT. It encodes CSVTGFSTDTQYF.

There are a few counts of this clone. The chain employs TRBV7-9 and TRBJ1-2; D call uncertain. The CDR3 has 9 residues. V lost 8 bases and J lost 6, with 4 bases in between. The germline V gene encodes CDR1 SEHNR and CDR2 FQNEAQ (reference sequence). The chain's CDR3 is CASPNGYTF. The DNA for the CDR3 is TGTGCCAGCCCCAATGGCTACACCTTC.

This chain uses TRBV29-1 with TRBJ2-1, with TRBD2 matching 14 bases. The germline V gene has CDR1 SQVTM and CDR2 ANQGSEA. The CDR3 covers 15 residues. The V segment lost 7 bases and the J segment 6 bases; nucleotides outside the gene matches: 8. The CDR3 region has the DNA TGCAGCGCTGCGGGACTAGCGGGAGCCCCCAATGAGCAGTTCTTC. Protein sequence: CSAAGLAGAPNEQFF.

Of note for this clone: This sample includes further DNA sequences coding for the same CDR3. CDR3 loop: CASSAGQGVYGYTF. The CDR3 nucleotides are TGTGCCAGCAGCGCGGGACAGGGCGTTTATGGCTACACCTTC. The chain combines TRBV9 with TRBJ1-2, with TRBD1 matching over 9 bases. The CDR3 is made up of 14 amino acids. Germline-derived CDR1 and CDR2 are SGDLS and YYNGEE. The V segment lost 3 bases and the J segment 5 bases; nucleotides outside the gene matches: 5.

This chain uses TRBV2 with TRBJ2-1, with D perhaps matching TRBD1 (5 bases). CDR1 and CDR2 from the germline V gene are SNHLY and FYNNEI. Trimming shortened V by 5 bases and J by 10 bases, and 6 bases separated the two germline ends. The CDR3 has 10 amino acids. CDR3 sequence (DNA): TGTGCCAGCAGTAACAGGGAGCAGTTCTTC. It yields the protein CASSNREQFF. The whole variable domain, filled in from reference TRBV2 and TRBJ2-1, reads EPEVTQTPSHQVTQMGQEVILRCVPISNHLYFYWYRQILGQKVEFLVSFYNNEISEKSEIFDDQFSVERPDGSNFTLKIRSTKLEDSAMYFCASSNREQFFGPGTRLTVL.

The chain employs TRBV29-1 and TRBJ1-2, with 10 bases fitting TRBD1. CDR1 and CDR2 (germline): SQVTM, ANQGSEA. This CDR3 is built from 16 residues. The V and J ends lost 4 bases and 4 bases, in that order; junction bases with no gene match: 12. For the CDR3, the DNA is TGCAGCGTTGGATTCCAAGACAGGGGGCGCGTCTATGGCTACACCTTC. It encodes CSVGFQDRGRVYGYTF. Together with reference TRBV29-1 and TRBJ1-2, the CDR3 gives the full variable domain: SAVISQKPSRDICQRGTSLTIQCQVDSQVTMMFWYRQQPGQSLTLIATANQGSEATYESGFVIDKFPISRPNLTFSTLTVSNMSPEDSSIYLCSVGFQDRGRVYGYTFGSGTRLTVV.

This chain joins TRBV28 and TRBJ1-1, with a possible D match to TRBD1 (6 bases). The CDR3 sequence is 15 residues long. Trimming cost V 7 bases and J 0 bases, with 15 bases left between them. Germline loops: CDR1 MDHEN, CDR2 SYDVKM. Here the CDR3 reads CASKLTGRMNTEAFF. DNA of the CDR3: TGTGCCAGCAAACTGACAGGTAGAATGAACACTGAAGCTTTCTTT.

The V gene is TRBV6-1, the J gene TRBJ2-5; TRBD2 aligns across 9 bases. The CDR3 contains 15 residues. Germline CDR1 MNHNS, CDR2 SASEGT. With V trimmed by 5 bases and J by 1 base, 5 bases remained unmatched. The DNA for the CDR3 is TGTGCCAGCAGTCCCCCGCGGGGGGGCCAAGAGACCCAGTACTTC. Residues: CASSPPRGGQETQYF.

This clone was observed a handful of times. The chain employs TRBV6-5 and TRBJ2-1; D is possibly TRBD1 (6 bases). The germline V and J ends were trimmed by 2 bases and 6 bases, with 17 bases remaining between them. In germline, CDR1 is MNHEY, CDR2 SVGAGI. The CDR3 covers 16 residues. The CDR3 reads CASSYVSTGIGNEQFF. The CDR3 nucleotides are TGTGCCAGCAGTTACGTCTCTACAGGGATCGGCAATGAGCAGTTCTTC.

CDR3 coding DNA: TGTGCCAGCAGCCCAGGGTTGGGGGGACACAATGAGCAGTTCTTC. This gives the protein CASSPGLGGHNEQFF. The chain is built from TRBV7-8 and TRBJ2-1; TRBD2 might be the D (6 bases). V lost 5 bases and J lost 5, with 16 bases in between. This CDR3 contains 15 residues. Germline-derived CDR1 and CDR2 are SGHVS and FQNEAQ.

The chain couples TRBV5-1 to TRBJ1-5, with 10 bases that match TRBD1. CDR3 length equals 14 residues. Germline V lookup: CDR1 SGHRS, CDR2 YFSETQ. Losses at the gene ends were 3 bases for V and 5 bases for J; bases not matched to a gene: 2. CDR3 sequence reads: CASSSGQGDQPQHF. In DNA form, the CDR3 reads TGCGCCAGCAGCTCCGGACAGGGGGATCAGCCCCAGCATTTT.

The V gene is TRBV11-2, the J gene TRBJ2-3, with D possibly being TRBD2 (5 bases). Germline CDR1 is SGHAT and CDR2 is FQNNGV. Trimming took 8 bases from V and 8 from J, leaving 11 bases between them. The CDR3 totals 11 residues. This chain's CDR3 is CASHIRGTQYF. The CDR3 nucleotides read TGTGCCAGCCATATACGGGGTACGCAGTATTTT.

V gene TRBV6-4 combines with J gene TRBJ1-2, with D unclear. Per the germline V gene, CDR1 is MRHNA and CDR2 is SNTAGT. This CDR3 spans 16 amino acids. V lost 2 bases and J 8 bases, leaving 21 bases between the germline ends. The CDR3 DNA follows: TGTGCCAGCAGTGACGCGGGGAGAGGGCCCACTGGGGGCTACACCTTC. Translated: CASSDAGRGPTGGYTF.

The chain employs TRBV28 and TRBJ1-5; 7 nucleotides align to TRBD1. The ends lost 5 bases at V and 11 bases at J; junction bases unmatched: 15. The CDR3 is 15 residues long. The germline CDR1 and CDR2 sequences are MDHEN and SYDVKM. The DNA for the CDR3 is TGTGCCAGCAGTCCATCTTGGGGGACAGAAGGCACCCAGCATTTT. Its translation: CASSPSWGTEGTQHF.

This chain links TRBV29-1 with TRBJ2-7, with TRBD1 identical over 8 bases. CDR3 length equals 15 residues. Germline values: CDR1 SQVTM, CDR2 ANQGSEA. Unmatched junction bases numbered 10, after V lost 1 base and J lost 5 bases. The CDR3 DNA reads as TGCAGCGTTGAAGGGGCCAGGGGGCGTTCGGACGAGCAGTACTTC. Translating gives CSVEGARGRSDEQYF.